This T cell receptor (beta chain) was sequenced for a study of high-grade serous ovarian cancer treatment subgroups. Study-level points and caveats: Only CDR3 was analyzed; CDR1 and CDR2 were not.

Only in-frame clones appear in the TCRdb table, and some are missing; sequencing was by immunoSEQ multiplex PCR. The data contain about 16,000 clones, approximately 70% of them singletons. The tumor samples were collected prior to definitive surgery or chemotherapy. Comments on this clone: Antigen: not known.

The CDR3 covers 14 residues. This rearrangement joins TRBV7-5 to TRBJ2-7; TRBD2 is the table's D call and was not checked against the DNA. TRBV7-5 is a recognized pseudogene. The specimen was tumor tissue. The TCR comes from a human donor with high-grade serous ovarian cancer. As DNA, the CDR3 is TGTGCCAGCAGCCGAACCGGGACTGGGGTACAGCAGTACTTC. Its protein product is CASSRTGTGVQQYF.